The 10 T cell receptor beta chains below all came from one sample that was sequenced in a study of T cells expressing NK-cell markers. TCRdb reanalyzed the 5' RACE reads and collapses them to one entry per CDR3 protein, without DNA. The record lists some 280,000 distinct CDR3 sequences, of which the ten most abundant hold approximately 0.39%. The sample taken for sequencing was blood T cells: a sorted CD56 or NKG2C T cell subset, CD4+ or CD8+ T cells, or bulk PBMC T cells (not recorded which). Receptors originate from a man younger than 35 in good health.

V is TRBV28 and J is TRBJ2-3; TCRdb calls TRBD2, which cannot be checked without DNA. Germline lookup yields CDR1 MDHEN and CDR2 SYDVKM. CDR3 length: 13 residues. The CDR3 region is CASGRDGTDTQYF.

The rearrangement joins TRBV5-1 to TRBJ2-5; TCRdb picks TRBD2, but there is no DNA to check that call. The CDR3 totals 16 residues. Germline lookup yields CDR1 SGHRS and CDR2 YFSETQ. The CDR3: CASSTVLAGGVETQYF.

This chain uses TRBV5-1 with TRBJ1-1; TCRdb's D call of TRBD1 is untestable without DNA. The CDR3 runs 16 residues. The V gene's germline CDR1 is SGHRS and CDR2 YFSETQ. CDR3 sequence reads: CASSFGTGGSNTEAFF.

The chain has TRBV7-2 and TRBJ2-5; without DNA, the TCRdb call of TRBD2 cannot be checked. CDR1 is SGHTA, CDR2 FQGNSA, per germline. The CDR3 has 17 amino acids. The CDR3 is CASSLVSAGGPGKSQYF. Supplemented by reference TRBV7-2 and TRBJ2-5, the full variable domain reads GAGVSQSPSNKVTEKGKDVELRCDPISGHTALYWYRQSLGQGLEFLIYFQGNSAPDKSGLPSDRFSAERTGGSVSTLTIQRTQQEDSAVYLCASSLVSAGGPGKSQYFGPGTRLLVL.

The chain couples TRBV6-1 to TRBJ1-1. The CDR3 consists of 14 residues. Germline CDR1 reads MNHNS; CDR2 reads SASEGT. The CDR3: CASSVGRSGTEAFF.

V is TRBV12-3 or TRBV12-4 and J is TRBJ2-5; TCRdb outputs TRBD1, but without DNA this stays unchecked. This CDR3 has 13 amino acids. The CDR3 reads CASTQTVRETQYF.

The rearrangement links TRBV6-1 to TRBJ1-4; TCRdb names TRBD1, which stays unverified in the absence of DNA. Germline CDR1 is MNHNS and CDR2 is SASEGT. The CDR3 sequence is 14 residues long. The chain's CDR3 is CASSPPGQEEKLFF.

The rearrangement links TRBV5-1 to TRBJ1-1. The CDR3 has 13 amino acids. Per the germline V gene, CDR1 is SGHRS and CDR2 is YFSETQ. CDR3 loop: CASHESFNTEAFF.

The chain's CDR3 is CASSSLSVNEQFF. The chain couples TRBV5-1 to TRBJ2-1. This CDR3 is 13 amino acids long. The germline gives CDR1 SGHRS, CDR2 YFSETQ.

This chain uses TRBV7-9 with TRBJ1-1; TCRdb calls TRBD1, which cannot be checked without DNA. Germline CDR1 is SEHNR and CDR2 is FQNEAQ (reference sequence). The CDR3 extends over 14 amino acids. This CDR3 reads CASTKLTVNTEAFF.